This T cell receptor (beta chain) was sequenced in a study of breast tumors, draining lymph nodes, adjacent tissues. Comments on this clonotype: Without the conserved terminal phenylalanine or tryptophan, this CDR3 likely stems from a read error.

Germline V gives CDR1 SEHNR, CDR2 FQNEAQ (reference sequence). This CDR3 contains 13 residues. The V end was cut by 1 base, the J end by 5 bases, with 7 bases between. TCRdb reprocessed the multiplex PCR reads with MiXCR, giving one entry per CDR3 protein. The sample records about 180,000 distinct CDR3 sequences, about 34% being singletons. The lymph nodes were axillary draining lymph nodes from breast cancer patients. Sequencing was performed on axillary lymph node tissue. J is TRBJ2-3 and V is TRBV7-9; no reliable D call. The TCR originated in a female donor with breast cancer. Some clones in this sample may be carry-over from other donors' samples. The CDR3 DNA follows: TGTGCCAGCAGCTTAGTAGGCCTAGATACGCAGTATTAT. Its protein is CASSLVGLDTQYY.